The 26 T cell receptor beta chains reported below all come from one sample, sequenced in a study of blood T cells in healthy people across ages. Primers used in a second PCR of roughly 6 to 11 cycles were a sample-barcoded 5' primer and a J-beta primer mix. Using its own MiXCR run on the 5' RACE reads, TCRdb lists one record per CDR3 protein. The sample carries some 1.6 million distinct CDR3 sequences, 30% to 40% recorded once. The specimen was blood. These receptors were taken from a woman in her twenties or thirties in good health.

This clonotype has more than one count but fewer than ten. The chain is built from TRBV7-9 and TRBJ2-5; the D gene is possibly TRBD2 (5 bases). Germline V gene lookup returns CDR1 SEHNR and CDR2 FQNEAQ (reference sequence). This CDR3 contains 16 residues. Trimming removed 4 bases from V and 5 bases from J, with 20 bases in between. CDR3 sequence (DNA): TGTGCCAGCAGCTCAGGCAGGCGCGCGGGCCAGGAGACCCAGTACTTC. Protein: CASSSGRRAGQETQYF.

V and J are TRBV7-9 and TRBJ2-3, with 11 bases identical to TRBD2. Germline V lookup: CDR1 SEHNR, CDR2 FQNEAQ (reference sequence). The CDR3 length is 16 residues. The V segment lost 8 bases and the J segment 1 base; nucleotides outside the gene matches: 8. The CDR3 DNA is TGTGCCAGCGACCGGACTAGCGGGCCGCGCACAGATACGCAGTATTTT. Encoded protein: CASDRTSGPRTDTQYF.

This clonotype was seen more than once but under ten times. The chain combines TRBV28 with TRBJ2-3; 10 positions agree with TRBD2. CDR1 is MDHEN and CDR2 is SYDVKM in the germline V gene. This CDR3 region has 16 residues. The V and J ends lost 5 bases and 2 bases, in that order; junction bases with no gene match: 7. The CDR3 DNA reads as TGTGCCAGCAGTCTGCCAGCGGGAGGGATCACAGATACGCAGTATTTT. Translating it yields CASSLPAGGITDTQYF.

This chain links TRBV20-1 with TRBJ2-1; 9 bases agree with TRBD1. Losses at the gene ends were 2 bases for V and 4 bases for J; bases not matched to a gene: 9. The CDR3 is made up of 16 amino acids. The germline CDR1 and CDR2 sequences are DFQATT and SNEGSKA (reference sequence). The CDR3 bases are TGCAGTGCTAGACCTCGTGACAGGGGGACTTACAATGAGCAGTTCTTC. Amino acids: CSARPRDRGTYNEQFF.

Points on this clonotype: One junction end disagrees with the germline gene, perhaps due to a read error. The chain couples TRBV27 to TRBJ2-3; 10 bases fit TRBD2. The CDR3 is 16 residues long. Germline CDR1 is MNHEY and CDR2 is SMNVEV (reference sequence). The CDR3 region has the DNA TGTGCCGGCAGTTTATCGGCTAGCGGGAGTACAGATACGCAGTATTTT. This encodes CAGSLSASGSTDTQYF.

This clonotype has only a few counts. V is TRBV5-1 and J is TRBJ2-7; D is possibly TRBD1 (5 bases). V was shortened by 0 bases and J by 2 bases, with 12 bases between the two germline ends. Looked up from germline, CDR1 is SGHRS and CDR2 is YFSETQ. The length of the CDR3 is 15 residues. This CDR3 is CASSLEAGHTYEQYF. CDR3 coding DNA: TGCGCCAGCAGCTTGGAGGCAGGACATACCTACGAGCAGTACTTC.

This clonotype was observed a few times. This chain uses TRBV2 with TRBJ1-2; D unclear. The CDR3 has 12 residues. Germline lookup yields CDR1 SNHLY and CDR2 FYNNEI. Between the trimmed V and J ends, which lost 3 bases and 5 bases, there was a span of 7 bases. The CDR3 loop is CASSEASYGYTF. The CDR3 nucleotides read TGTGCCAGCAGTGAGGCTAGTTATGGCTACACCTTC. Complete variable domain (other parts from reference TRBV2 and TRBJ1-2): EPEVTQTPSHQVTQMGQEVILRCVPISNHLYFYWYRQILGQKVEFLVSFYNNEISEKSEIFDDQFSVERPDGSNFTLKIRSTKLEDSAMYFCASSEASYGYTFGSGTRLTVV.

This clonotype has just a few counts. The gene calls are TRBV6-2 or TRBV6-3 and TRBJ2-7; D could derive from TRBD1 or TRBD2 (5 bases each). Deletions cut 0 bases from V and 4 bases from J, with 16 bases between. CDR1 is MNHEY and CDR2 is SVGEGT in the germline V gene. The CDR3 length is 16 residues. Written as DNA, the CDR3 is TGTGCCAGCAGTTACTCGACGGGACGAAACTTATACGAGCAGTACTTC. This gives the protein CASSYSTGRNLYEQYF.

Comment on this clonotype: With a much larger clone just one base away, this may be a read error. J is TRBJ2-7 and V is TRBV6-2 or TRBV6-3; D is unclear. The CDR3 sequence is 12 residues long. Germline-derived CDR1 and CDR2 are MNHEY and SVGEGT. CDR3 nucleotides: TGTGCCAGCGGTTACTCTAGTGTGGAGCAGTACTTC. This codes for CASGYSSVEQYF.

This clonotype was seen only a few times. The CDR3 coding sequence is TGTGCCAGCAGCCAACAGATTCTGAACACTGAAGCTTTCTTT. It codes for CASSQQILNTEAFF. The chain uses TRBV7-2 and TRBJ1-1; D gene uncertain. The germline V gene has CDR1 SGHTA and CDR2 FQGNSA. CDR3 length: 14 amino acids. The ends were cut back, 5 bases at V and 0 bases at J, with 10 bases in the middle.

CDR3 region: CASTHSPGTSGPSTYEQYF. The CDR3 DNA reads TGTGCCAGCACCCATTCCCCCGGGACTAGCGGGCCATCGACCTACGAGCAGTACTTC. The gene calls are TRBV21-1 and TRBJ2-5; the table gives TRBD2 as D, unverified against the DNA. Judging by the DNA end, TRBJ2-7 fits better; the J call may be wrong. TRBV21-1 is assigned pseudogene status. This CDR3 comprises 19 residues.

This clonotype turned up a few times. The V gene is TRBV5-5, the J gene TRBJ2-5; 9 bases are a match to TRBD1. TRBJ2-7 explains the end of the DNA better; the J call may be wrong. CDR3 size: 15 residues. Germline V gene sequence: CDR1 SGHKS, CDR2 YYEKEE (reference sequence). This CDR3 reads CASSSSGTGKAEQYF. CDR3 sequence (DNA): TGTGCCAGCAGCTCTTCCGGGACAGGGAAAGCCGAGCAGTACTTC.

The chain links TRBV5-6 to TRBJ2-7; TRBD1 matches at 9 bases. Germline lookup yields CDR1 SGHDT and CDR2 YYEEEE. After removal of 0 bases from V and 5 bases from J, the junction contained 6 bases not matched to a gene. This CDR3 comprises 15 residues. CDR3 residues: CASSLARDRVDEQYF. DNA for the CDR3: TGTGCCAGCAGCTTGGCAAGGGACAGGGTTGACGAGCAGTACTTC.

The table lists this clonotype with a few counts. CDR3 protein: CASSQAAGALGTQYF. The CDR3 DNA reads as TGCGCCAGCAGCCAAGCAGCGGGGGCCCTCGGGACCCAGTACTTC. The genes are TRBV4-1 and TRBJ2-5; 8 bases match TRBD2. V shed 1 base and J 7 bases; nucleotides not matched to a gene: 8. CDR3 length equals 15 residues. The V gene's germline CDR1 is MGHRA and CDR2 YSYEKL.

The table lists this clonotype with a few counts. V usage is TRBV9 and J usage is TRBJ1-4, with 8 bases identical to TRBD1. The CDR3 is 16 residues long. Germline V gene lookup returns CDR1 SGDLS and CDR2 YYNGEE. With V trimmed by 4 bases and J by 4 bases, 9 bases remained unmatched. For the CDR3, the DNA is TGTGCCAGCAGCCTATGGACAGGGTCGGGTAATGAAAAACTGTTTTTT. Protein: CASSLWTGSGNEKLFF.

This clonotype was observed a handful of times. This chain connects TRBV7-3 to TRBJ2-3; TRBD2 agrees at 9 bases. Germline CDR1 SGHTA, CDR2 FQGTGA. Unmatched junction bases numbered 8, after V lost 5 bases and J lost 2 bases. The CDR3 has 16 amino acids. The CDR3 spells CASSPSGGPNTDTQYF. The CDR3 bases are TGTGCCAGCAGCCCCAGCGGGGGGCCGAACACAGATACGCAGTATTTT.

The V call is TRBV11-2, the J call TRBJ1-2, with TRBD1 matching 8 bases. There are 16 residues in the CDR3. CDR1 SGHAT and CDR2 FQNNGV come from the germline V gene. V lost 5 bases and J lost 1; bases outside the gene matches: 9. The CDR3 DNA sequence: TGTGCCAGCAGCCCGCCCAGGGGGCTTAATAACTATGGCTACACCTTC. Amino acids: CASSPPRGLNNYGYTF.

The table lists this clonotype with a few counts. The chain combines TRBV9 with TRBJ2-5, with D possibly TRBD1 on 5 matching bases. The J call may be wrong; the DNA end is better matched by TRBJ2-7. CDR3 size: 14 residues. Looked up from germline, CDR1 is SGDLS and CDR2 is YYNGEE. CDR3 nucleotides: TGTGCCAGCAGCGTAGAATTAGGGGCCAACGAGCAGTACTTC. As protein: CASSVELGANEQYF.

The table lists this clonotype with many counts. CDR3 nucleotide sequence: TGTGCCAGCAACGCGGGTGAACCCGGGGAGCTGTTTTTT. Its translation is CASNAGEPGELFF. V usage is TRBV7-3 and J usage is TRBJ2-2, with a possible D match to TRBD2 (5 bases). V gave up 7 bases and J gave up 6 bases, with 12 bases separating them. CDR1 is SGHTA, CDR2 FQGTGA, per germline. This CDR3 has 13 amino acids.

As regards this clonotype: Being one base from a much bigger clone, this may be a read error. CDR3 nucleotide sequence: TGCAGTGCAACTCCGGGAAGGAGCTCCTACGAGCAGTACTTC. Translation gives CSATPGRSSYEQYF. This chain uses TRBV20-1 with TRBJ2-7; tentative D call: TRBD2 (5 bases). Germline V lookup: CDR1 DFQATT, CDR2 SNEGSKA (reference sequence). Trimming removed 6 bases at V and 0 bases at J, with 15 bases between. This CDR3 comprises 14 residues.

The chain has TRBV20-1 and TRBJ2-3; D is perhaps TRBD1 or TRBD2 (6 bases each). The CDR3 consists of 13 residues. Looked up from germline, CDR1 is DFQATT and CDR2 is SNEGSKA (reference sequence). The V end was cut by 3 bases, the J end by 2 bases, with 9 bases between. CDR3 nucleotides: TGCAGTGCTAGTAGGGGGGCCACAGATACGCAGTATTTT. Its translation: CSASRGATDTQYF.

The chain employs TRBV30 and TRBJ1-1, with TRBD1 matching over 7 bases. The CDR3 sequence is 14 residues long. Germline CDR1 reads GTSNPN; CDR2 reads SVGIG (reference sequence). V shed 4 bases, J shed 0 bases, and the junction held 5 bases outside the gene matches. CDR3 protein: CAWTPRGMNTEAFF. The CDR3 bases are TGTGCCTGGACCCCCAGGGGGATGAACACTGAAGCTTTCTTT.

The chain links TRBV7-9 to TRBJ2-1; either TRBD1 or TRBD2 may fit D (5 bases each). Trimming pared 2 bases from V and 8 bases from J, leaving 13 bases between. The CDR3 totals 14 residues. Looked up from germline, CDR1 is SEHNR and CDR2 is FQNEAQ (reference sequence). CDR3 sequence reads: CASSLTFRGDEQFF. The CDR3, as DNA: TGTGCCAGCAGCTTAACCTTCCGAGGGGATGAGCAGTTCTTC.

V is TRBV7-9 and J is TRBJ1-2; no clear D. CDR1 SEHNR and CDR2 FQNEAQ come from the germline V gene (reference sequence). V lost 2 bases and J lost 7, with 17 bases in between. The CDR3 length is 15 residues. The CDR3 sequence is CASSLSGGAVGGYTF. CDR3 sequence (DNA): TGTGCCAGCAGCTTATCGGGAGGAGCGGTCGGTGGCTACACCTTC.

V gene TRBV4-2 combines with J gene TRBJ1-1; possibly TRBD1 for D (6 bases). The CDR3 runs to 16 residues. V dropped 0 bases and J dropped 2 bases, with 13 bases sitting between them. Looked up from germline, CDR1 is LGHNA and CDR2 is YNFKEQ. The CDR3 protein is CASSQDYREGNTEAFF. CDR3 coding DNA: TGTGCCAGCAGCCAAGATTACAGGGAAGGCAACACTGAAGCTTTCTTT.

Comments on this clonotype: Sequence at one end of the junction differs from germline and may be a read error. The V gene is TRBV10-3, the J gene TRBJ2-7, with D possibly matching TRBD2 (7 bases). Germline V gives CDR1 ENHRY, CDR2 SYGVKD. The CDR3 length is 15 residues. CDR3 in DNA: TGTGCCATCAGTAAGTCGGGGGGCAGGTACTACGAGCAGTACTTC. Amino acid sequence: CAISKSGGRYYEQYF.